A single sample is the source of the 25 T cell receptor beta chains below, sequenced in a study of blood T cell repertoires in COVID-19. This table comes from immunoSEQ multiplex PCR, and its TCRdb copy is limited to in-frame clones, with some not included. This sample has just under 350,000 clones; 88% occur once, and the top ten carry about 7%. The sample comprised peripheral blood. These receptors came from an older woman with COVID-19, enrolled during active disease.

V gene TRBV9 combines with J gene TRBJ2-5, with D tentatively TRBD2 (6 bases). Germline CDR1 reads SGDLS; CDR2 reads YYNGEE. The CDR3 extends over 14 amino acids. V lost 0 bases and J lost 1, with 7 bases in between. The CDR3 protein is CASSVGGVQETQYF. Written as DNA, the CDR3 is TGTGCCAGCAGCGTAGGGGGGGTCCAAGAGACCCAGTACTTC.

This clone came up a few times. This sequence joins TRBV27 and TRBJ1-2, with a possible D match to TRBD1 (6 bases). Trimming left V 2 bases short and J 5 bases short, with 15 bases between. This CDR3 spans 15 amino acids. Germline CDR1 is MNHEY and CDR2 is SMNVEV (reference sequence). The CDR3 region is CASSLRKGTNYGYTF. DNA for the CDR3: TGTGCCAGCAGTTTACGGAAAGGGACAAATTATGGCTACACCTTC.

This sequence joins TRBV10-3 and TRBJ2-7; 9 bases agree with TRBD1. The J segment lost 4 bases and the V segment lost 4 bases, leaving 5 bases of the junction unmatched. This CDR3 region has 14 residues. Germline-derived CDR1 and CDR2 are ENHRY and SYGVKD. The CDR3 loop is CAISAWDRVYEQYF. DNA for the CDR3: TGTGCCATCAGTGCCTGGGACAGGGTATACGAGCAGTACTTC.

As DNA, the CDR3 is TGTGCCAGTAGCGTGGCCTCCTACAATGAGCAGTTCTTC. It encodes CASSVASYNEQFF. This chain joins TRBV6-2 or TRBV6-3 and TRBJ2-1; a weak D match, TRBD2 (5 bases). The CDR3 has 13 amino acids. Trimming cost V 9 bases and J 0 bases, with 9 bases left between them. In germline, CDR1 is MNHEY, CDR2 SVGEGT.

This clone was counted only a few times. The rearrangement uses TRBV7-9 and TRBJ1-6, with D maybe TRBD1 (5 bases). Trimming removed 4 bases at V and 8 bases at J, with 15 bases between. Germline values: CDR1 SEHNR, CDR2 FQNEAQ (reference sequence). This CDR3 has 15 amino acids. The CDR3 nucleotides are TGTGCCAGCAGCTCCGGGGGAGGGATCGATTCACCCCTCCACTTT. Its translation is CASSSGGGIDSPLHF.

In DNA, the CDR3 is TGTGCCAGCACGGAATGGCAACTAGATGAAAAACTGTTTTTT. This codes for CASTEWQLDEKLFF. This chain joins TRBV2 and TRBJ1-4; D remains unclear. The V end was cut by 7 bases, the J end by 6 bases, with 15 bases between. CDR1 and CDR2 from the germline V gene are SNHLY and FYNNEI. CDR3 length: 14 residues.

The chain recombines TRBV11-2 with TRBJ2-3; 8 bases agree with TRBD2. The CDR3 contains 16 residues. Looked up from germline, CDR1 is SGHAT and CDR2 is FQNNGV. The V gene end was trimmed by 3 bases and the J gene end by 3 bases; junction bases not matched to a gene: 8. The CDR3 DNA follows: TGTGCCAGCAGCTTTTACCGGACTAGCAATACAGATACGCAGTATTTT. Protein sequence: CASSFYRTSNTDTQYF.

V usage is TRBV28 and J usage is TRBJ2-7; 7 nucleotides agree with TRBD1. Per the germline V gene, CDR1 is MDHEN and CDR2 is SYDVKM. The V and J ends lost 8 bases and 2 bases, in that order; junction bases with no gene match: 3. The CDR3 length is 12 residues. Here the CDR3 reads CASSGTAYEQYF. In DNA, the CDR3 is TGTGCCAGCTCCGGGACAGCCTACGAGCAGTACTTC.

V gene TRBV28 combines with J gene TRBJ1-5; D is uncertain. The V gene lost 11 bases and the J gene lost 1 base, with 9 bases spanning the gap. Germline V gene data show CDR1 as MDHEN and CDR2 as SYDVKM. The CDR3 is 12 amino acids. CDR3 in amino acids: CAAGFSNQPQHF. In DNA form, the CDR3 reads TGTGCCGCGGGGTTCAGCAATCAGCCCCAGCATTTT.

V gene TRBV6-4 combines with J gene TRBJ2-3; 10 bases match TRBD2. V was pared by 3 bases and J by 10 bases, with 7 bases of the junction left unmatched. This CDR3 has 14 amino acids. The germline V gene encodes CDR1 MRHNA and CDR2 SNTAGT. CDR3 in amino acids: CASSEQASGGPQYF. Here the CDR3 DNA reads TGTGCCAGCAGTGAACAGGCTAGCGGGGGACCGCAGTATTTT.

V is TRBV27 and J is TRBJ1-5; TRBD1 aligns across 8 bases. Per the germline V gene, CDR1 is MNHEY and CDR2 is SMNVEV (reference sequence). The CDR3 is made up of 17 amino acids. V lost 5 bases and J lost 9; bases outside the gene matches: 18. This CDR3 is CASSLLGFAGGARPQHF. The CDR3 bases are TGTGCCAGCAGTCTTCTAGGTTTTGCAGGGGGCGCCCGGCCCCAGCATTTT.

The gene calls are TRBV15 and TRBJ2-2, with D possibly matching TRBD1 (6 bases). CDR1 and CDR2 from the germline V gene are LNHNV and YYDKDF (reference sequence). V shed 6 bases and J shed 4 bases, with 18 bases lying between them. CDR3 length equals 16 residues. This CDR3 is CATRVKEAGATGELFF. The CDR3 DNA is TGTGCCACCAGAGTTAAGGAGGCAGGGGCCACCGGGGAGCTGTTTTTT.

The genes are TRBV24-1 and TRBJ1-5, with 7 bases matching TRBD1. Trimming cost V 9 bases and J 0 bases; bases outside gene matches: 4. Germline CDR1 reads KGHDR; CDR2 reads SFDVKD. The CDR3 spans 14 residues. CDR3 protein: CATRDSYSNQPQHF. The CDR3 DNA reads as TGTGCCACCCGGGACAGTTATAGCAATCAGCCCCAGCATTTT.

This clone was observed once. The chain links TRBV7-2 to TRBJ1-1; 7 positions match TRBD1. CDR3 length: 12 residues. Germline CDR1 reads SGHTA; CDR2 reads FQGNSA. V was clipped by 2 bases and J by 9 bases; unmatched bases: 3. CDR3 DNA: TGTGCCAGCAGCTTATCAGGGGGTAAAGCTTTCTTT. Protein product: CASSLSGGKAFF.

The CDR3: CSASPSTDTQYF. In DNA form, the CDR3 reads TGCAGTGCTAGTCCTAGCACAGATACGCAGTATTTT. The rearrangement uses TRBV20-1 and TRBJ2-3; unclear D gene. The CDR3 is 12 amino acids. Germline CDR1 DFQATT, CDR2 SNEGSKA (reference sequence). Trimming took 3 bases from V and 0 from J, leaving 4 bases between them.

The rearrangement uses TRBV5-1 and TRBJ1-6; tentative D call: TRBD1 (6 bases). The CDR3 covers 14 residues. CDR1 is SGHRS and CDR2 is YFSETQ in the germline V gene. V was trimmed by 9 bases and J by 0 bases, leaving 10 bases between them. CDR3: CATAQGSYNSPLHF. The CDR3 coding sequence is TGCGCCACCGCACAGGGCTCCTATAATTCACCCCTCCACTTT.

The chain employs TRBV11-2 and TRBJ1-1; D possibly corresponds to TRBD1 (6 bases). CDR3 length equals 15 residues. The V gene's germline CDR1 is SGHAT and CDR2 FQNNGV. V was shortened by 0 bases and J by 5 bases, with 13 bases between the two germline ends. CDR3 DNA: TGTGCCAGCAGCTTAGAAGGGGGTGGGGGAACTGAAGCTTTCTTT. This sequence encodes CASSLEGGGGTEAFF.

The J gene is TRBJ2-2, the V gene TRBV7-9; TRBD1 agrees at 8 bases. The germline CDR1 and CDR2 sequences are SEHNR and FQNEAQ (reference sequence). V lost 2 bases to trimming and J lost 5 bases; unmatched junction nucleotides: 7. CDR3 length equals 16 residues. The CDR3 region is CASSLMTGAWTGELFF. In DNA, the CDR3 is TGTGCCAGCAGCTTAATGACAGGGGCGTGGACCGGGGAGCTGTTTTTT.

The gene calls are TRBV29-1 and TRBJ1-2; 10 bases align to TRBD1. This CDR3 has 12 residues. Germline-derived CDR1 and CDR2 are SQVTM and ANQGSEA. The CDR3 region is CRAGTGVYGYTF. The DNA of the CDR3 is TGCAGAGCCGGGACAGGGGTCTATGGCTACACCTTC.

This clone turned up a few times. This chain uses TRBV2 with TRBJ1-3, with D perhaps matching TRBD1 (6 bases). The germline V gene encodes CDR1 SNHLY and CDR2 FYNNEI. Trimming stripped 6 bases from V and 4 bases from J, with 22 bases between. The CDR3 runs 17 residues. For the CDR3, the DNA is TGTGCCAGCAGAACTACGGGACAATGGATTTCCGGAAACACCATATATTTT. Encoded protein: CASRTTGQWISGNTIYF.

The gene calls are TRBV27 and TRBJ1-2, with D perhaps matching TRBD1 (5 bases). V lost 6 bases, J lost 1 base, and 21 bases lay in between. The germline V gene encodes CDR1 MNHEY and CDR2 SMNVEV (reference sequence). This CDR3 spans 17 amino acids. The CDR3 loop is CASSPRGTTNLNYGYTF. The CDR3 nucleotides are TGTGCCAGCAGCCCCCGGGGGACCACAAATCTTAACTATGGCTACACCTTC.

J is TRBJ1-1 and V is TRBV28; 10 bases match TRBD1. CDR1 is MDHEN, CDR2 SYDVKM, per germline. CDR3 length: 15 amino acids. Losses at the gene ends were 2 bases for V and 4 bases for J; bases not matched to a gene: 4. The CDR3 nucleotides are TGTGCCAGCAGTTTAGACAGGGGGCGGGGCACTGAAGCTTTCTTT. Protein product: CASSLDRGRGTEAFF. The whole variable domain, remainder taken from reference TRBV28 and TRBJ1-1, is DVKVTQSSRYLVKRTGEKVFLECVQDMDHENMFWYRQDPGLGLRLIYFSYDVKMKEKGDIPEGYSVSREKKERFSLILESASTNQTSMYLCASSLDRGRGTEAFFGQGTRLTVV.

The chain carries TRBV5-8 and TRBJ2-7; D perhaps matches TRBD1 (6 bases). This CDR3 has 14 amino acids. V was pared by 3 bases and J by 4 bases, with 14 bases between. The V gene's germline CDR1 is SGHTS and CDR2 YDEGEE. CDR3 bases: TGTGCCAGCAGCTCCCCGGGACAAACATACGAGCAGTACTTC. Its protein product is CASSSPGQTYEQYF.

The chain uses TRBV15 and TRBJ1-1; D uncertain. In germline, CDR1 is LNHNV, CDR2 YYDKDF (reference sequence). The CDR3 is made up of 15 amino acids. V shed 0 bases and J shed 3 bases, with 11 bases lying between them. The CDR3 sequence is CATSRDGWQDTEAFF. The CDR3 DNA is TGTGCCACCAGCAGAGATGGGTGGCAGGACACTGAAGCTTTCTTT.

The genes are TRBV19 and TRBJ1-1; TRBD1 matches 8 bases. This CDR3 is 13 amino acids long. Trimming cost V 3 bases and J 6 bases; bases outside gene matches: 3. Germline-derived CDR1 and CDR2 are LNHDA and SQIVND (reference sequence). The CDR3 reads CASSMTGDPEAFF. The CDR3 coding sequence is TGTGCCAGTAGTATGACAGGGGACCCTGAAGCTTTCTTT.